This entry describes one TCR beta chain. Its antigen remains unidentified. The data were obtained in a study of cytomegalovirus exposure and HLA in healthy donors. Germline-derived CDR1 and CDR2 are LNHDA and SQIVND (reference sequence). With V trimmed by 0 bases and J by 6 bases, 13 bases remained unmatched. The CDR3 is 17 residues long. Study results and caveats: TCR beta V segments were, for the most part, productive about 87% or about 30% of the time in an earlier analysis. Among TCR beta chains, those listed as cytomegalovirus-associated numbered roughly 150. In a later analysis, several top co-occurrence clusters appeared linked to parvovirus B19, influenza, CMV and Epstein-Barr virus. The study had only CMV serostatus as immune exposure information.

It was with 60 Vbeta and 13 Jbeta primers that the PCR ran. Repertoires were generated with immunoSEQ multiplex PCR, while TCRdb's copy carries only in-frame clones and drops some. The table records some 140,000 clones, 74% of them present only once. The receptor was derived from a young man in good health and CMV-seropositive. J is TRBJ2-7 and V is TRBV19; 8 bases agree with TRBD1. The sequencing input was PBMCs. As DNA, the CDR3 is TGTGCCAGTAGTATAGAGGCAGGGACAGGAGGAGGCTTCGAGCAGTACTTC. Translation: CASSIEAGTGGGFEQYF.